This section outlines one T cell receptor beta chain sequence together with its context. As yet, its antigen is unknown. The CDR3 consists of 14 residues. Germline loops: CDR1 KGHSH, CDR2 LQKENI. Trimming stripped 0 bases from V and 0 bases from J, with 6 bases between. This record comes from a study of regulatory and conventional T cells in RAG deficiency. Study-level points and caveats: Shannon entropy fell and Simpson indices rose in RAG-deficient patients. Sorted Omenn CD25-high CD127-low cells may not be bona fide Tregs. Treg unique TCR beta sequences were approximately 95-fold fewer in Omenn syndrome and CID/AS patients than controls. In Omenn syndrome, Treg and Tconv repertoires overlapped >80%.

Data came from immunoSEQ multiplex PCR; TCRdb stores just in-frame clones and leaves some out. Here the sample spans about 30,000 clones, about 96% being singletons. Conventional CD4+ T cells were sorted from blood as CD25-low CD127-high cells. The same data also went into a second study, on regulatory T cells. That investigation notes: Amplification used 52 TRBV primers and 13 TRBJ primers.

The receptor's source is a human donor in good health. Material for sequencing was CD25- CD4+ T cells sorted from blood. This sequence joins TRBV18 and TRBJ2-7; weak D call: TRBD1 (5 bases). The DNA for the CDR3 is TGTGCCAGCTCACCACCAGACAGCTCCTACGAGCAGTACTTC. Translated: CASSPPDSSYEQYF.